This T cell receptor (beta chain) was recovered during a study of T cells after yellow fever vaccination. Synthesis of TCR cDNA relied on 5'RACE template switching, which attached a universal primer site and UMIs. TCRdb re-derived calls from the 5' RACE reads in MiXCR, one entry per CDR3 protein. The sample carries 310,000 or so distinct CDR3 sequences, more than 3% recorded once. This clonotype came up many times. Its matching antigen is unknown. The CDR3 consists of 14 residues. The trim removed 4 bases at V and 2 bases at J, leaving 5 bases unmatched. CDR1 is DFQATT, CDR2 SNEGSKA, per germline (reference sequence). Broader study findings: It was the secondary response that reached its peak faster, day 5 versus 15, but it was weaker. Re-detected after boosting: most primary clones, around 96% of CD4 and 80% to 90% of CD8. The presence of abundant clonotypes contaminating from the bulk population was possible in FACS-sorted repertoires.

This specimen consisted of PBMCs, obtained on the day of the yellow fever booster vaccination. The receptor was isolated from a man aged 18 to 30 who received the YFV17D yellow fever vaccine. The V gene is TRBV20-1, the J gene TRBJ2-3, with 8 bases fitting TRBD1. Here the CDR3 reads CSAKGTGHTDTQYF. In DNA, the CDR3 is TGCAGTGCTAAGGGGACAGGCCACACAGATACGCAGTATTTT.